This T cell receptor (beta chain) stems from a study of blood T cell repertoires in COVID-19. In the study overall: Whether acute or convalescent, the COVID-19 samples came from the United States, Italy and Spain. From T cells, B-cell-depleted T cells, or PBMCs came the material, which was cDNA or gDNA.

Per the original data handling: Estimation of nucleated cell counts was performed using reference gene primer amplification. Produced via immunoSEQ multiplex PCR; TCRdb's table is partial and in-frame only. For V, J and clone size, that table is used; D and trimming come from the DNA. The sample has 250,000 to 300,000 clones; approximately 87% are singletons. V lost 4 bases and J lost 10, with 7 bases in between. Germline CDR1 and CDR2: DFQATT and SNEGSKA (reference sequence). This CDR3 is built from 9 residues. The TCR was taken from a woman aged 40 to 55 who had recovered from COVID-19. The chain joins TRBV20-1 to TRBJ1-2; D not resolved. Sequenced material: peripheral blood. CDR3 bases: TGCAGTGCTAAGCGGGACTACACCTTC. It encodes CSAKRDYTF.